The 25 T cell receptor beta chains listed next were all sequenced from one sample in a study of blood T cell repertoires in COVID-19 (dated by TCRdb to 2018 to 2020). The method behind the library was the immunoSEQ multiplex PCR assay. TCRdb provides this immuneACCESS table in a form limited to in-frame rearrangements. Some clones are lacking; in checked studies, under half of them reflect an unresolved V gene, and why the rest are absent is not known. This sample lists about 100,000 clones; roughly 87% were detected once. The ten biggest clones cover approximately 7% of the sample. Specimen: peripheral blood. The source of these receptors is a man younger than 45 in a cohort sampled during active COVID-19.

The V call is TRBV5-1, the J call TRBJ2-3; D may be TRBD2 (5 bases). The V and J ends lost 0 bases and 4 bases respectively, with 9 bases between them. The CDR3 covers 14 residues. The germline V gene has CDR1 SGHRS and CDR2 YFSETQ. The CDR3 loop reads CASSLVGVSDTQYF. The CDR3 DNA is TGCGCCAGCAGCTTGGTCGGGGTTTCAGATACGCAGTATTTT. Combining the CDR3 with reference TRBV5-1 and TRBJ2-3 gives the whole variable domain KAGVTQTPRYLIKTRGQQVTLSCSPISGHRSVSWYQQTPGQGLQFLFEYFSETQRNKGNFPGRFSGRQFSNSRSEMNVSTLELGDSALYLCASSLVGVSDTQYFGPGTRLTVL.

This clone appeared a few times. The gene calls are TRBV27 and TRBJ2-7; the D gene is possibly TRBD1 (7 bases). The V gene's germline CDR1 is MNHEY and CDR2 SMNVEV (reference sequence). The CDR3 runs 14 residues. Trimming shortened V by 2 bases and J by 6 bases, and 14 bases separated the two germline ends. In DNA form, the CDR3 reads TGTGCCAGCAGTTTAGGAGGGACAGTTTCCGAGCAGTACTTC. Translating gives CASSLGGTVSEQYF.

The gene calls are TRBV19 and TRBJ1-6; no clear D gene. Per the germline V gene, CDR1 is LNHDA and CDR2 is SQIVND (reference sequence). The CDR3 runs 13 residues. Deletions cut 7 bases from V and 9 bases from J, with 13 bases between. As DNA, the CDR3 is TGTGCCAGTAACCCTGGAGGGTTTTCACCCCTCCACTTT. The encoded protein is CASNPGGFSPLHF. The full variable domain, with the rest looked up from reference TRBV19 and TRBJ1-6, is DGGITQSPKYLFRKEGQNVTLSCEQNLNHDAMYWYRQDPGQGLRLIYYSQIVNDFQKGDIAEGYSVSREKKESFPLTVTSAQKNPTAFYLCASNPGGFSPLHFGNGTRLTVT.

The chain couples TRBV28 to TRBJ1-3; 7 bases are shared with TRBD1. The CDR3 is 14 residues long. The trim removed 6 bases at V and 0 bases at J, leaving 2 bases unmatched. In germline, CDR1 is MDHEN, CDR2 SYDVKM. CDR3 in amino acids: CASSPGGSGNTIYF. CDR3 bases: TGTGCCAGCAGCCCAGGGGGCTCTGGAAACACCATATATTTT.

The V gene is TRBV19, the J gene TRBJ1-4, with TRBD1 as a possible D gene (6 bases). The CDR3 is 14 residues long. V was clipped by 3 bases and J by 2 bases, with 7 bases between them. The V gene's germline CDR1 is LNHDA and CDR2 SQIVND (reference sequence). In DNA, the CDR3 is TGTGCCAGTAGTATCACAGGGACTAATGAAAAACTGTTTTTT. Translating it yields CASSITGTNEKLFF.

In DNA form, the CDR3 reads TGTGCCAGCAGTTCGGGGGGGACCGGGGAGCTGTTTTTT. As protein: CASSSGGTGELFF. The genes are TRBV12-3 or TRBV12-4 and TRBJ2-2, with 8 bases matching TRBD2. The CDR3 has 13 amino acids. Germline trimming cut 4 bases from V and 5 bases from J; bases unmatched to any gene: 0.

This chain connects TRBV20-1 to TRBJ1-1, with 7 bases aligning to TRBD1. CDR3 length equals 11 residues. The V segment lost 3 bases and the J segment 7 bases; nucleotides outside the gene matches: 2. Per germline, CDR1 DFQATT and CDR2 SNEGSKA (reference sequence). The DNA of the CDR3 is TGCAGTGCTAGGCGGGACAGTGAAGCTTTCTTT. Translating gives CSARRDSEAFF.

The chain joins TRBV7-2 to TRBJ2-7; TRBD1 agrees at 9 bases. CDR1 and CDR2 (germline): SGHTA, FQGNSA. CDR3 size: 15 residues. After removal of 5 bases from V and 0 bases from J, the junction contained 5 bases not matched to a gene. CDR3: CASSPTGGGSYEQYF. CDR3 coding DNA: TGTGCCAGCAGCCCGACAGGGGGAGGCTCCTACGAGCAGTACTTC.

V is TRBV2 and J is TRBJ2-7; 10 bases are a match to TRBD1. The ends lost 6 bases at V and 4 bases at J; junction bases unmatched: 6. Germline-derived CDR1 and CDR2 are SNHLY and FYNNEI. The CDR3 is 14 residues long. The CDR3 here is CASRRQGAGYEQYF. CDR3 bases: TGTGCCAGCAGAAGACAGGGGGCAGGTTACGAGCAGTACTTC.

V gene TRBV7-6 combines with J gene TRBJ2-7; D perhaps matches TRBD1 (6 bases). V was clipped by 8 bases and J by 2 bases, with 10 bases between them. The germline V gene has CDR1 SGHVS and CDR2 FNYEAQ. The CDR3 runs to 12 residues. CDR3 in DNA: TGTGCCAGCTCACAGGGAACCTACGAGCAGTACTTC. This encodes CASSQGTYEQYF.

This clone occurred a few times. V usage is TRBV2 and J usage is TRBJ1-5; TRBD1 agrees at 8 bases. Per the germline V gene, CDR1 is SNHLY and CDR2 is FYNNEI. V shed 11 bases, J shed 3 bases, and the junction held 12 bases outside the gene matches. The CDR3 has 15 residues. The CDR3 DNA is TGTGCCTGTCGTTCCGGGACAGGTAACAATCAGCCCCAGCATTTT. It encodes CACRSGTGNNQPQHF.

This chain links TRBV5-4 with TRBJ2-6, with D uncertain. V was shortened by 0 bases and J by 4 bases, with 11 bases between the two germline ends. CDR3 size: 16 residues. Looked up from germline, CDR1 is SGHNT and CDR2 is YYREEE (reference sequence). CDR3 DNA sequence: TGTGCCAGCAGCTTGGTTACGGGTGCCGGGGCCAACGTCCTGACTTTC. Amino acid sequence: CASSLVTGAGANVLTF.

J is TRBJ2-2 and V is TRBV4-2, with D uncertain. Germline V gene data show CDR1 as LGHNA and CDR2 as YNFKEQ. This CDR3 has 16 amino acids. Trimming left V 1 base short and J 2 bases short, with 11 bases between. The CDR3 region is CASSQGAGENTGELFF. As DNA, the CDR3 is TGTGCCAGCAGCCAAGGCGCAGGCGAAAACACCGGGGAGCTGTTTTTT.

The chain recombines TRBV21-1 with TRBJ2-7; TRBD1, as called in the table, went unchecked against the DNA. TRBV21-1 is termed a pseudogene. This CDR3 has 15 amino acids. The CDR3 DNA reads TGTGCCAGCAGCACGCAGGACAGGGGTTCCTACGAGCAGTACTTC. This encodes CASSTQDRGSYEQYF.

This clone was observed once. The chain uses TRBV4-2 and TRBJ2-1, with 8 bases matching TRBD2. This CDR3 comprises 17 residues. Germline V CDR1 and CDR2: LGHNA, YNFKEQ. V shed 0 bases and J 2 bases; nucleotides not matched to a gene: 6. CDR3 in amino acids: CASSQDSHGGAYNEQFF. The CDR3 DNA reads TGTGCCAGCAGCCAAGATTCCCACGGGGGGGCCTACAATGAGCAGTTCTTC.

The V gene is TRBV5-6, the J gene TRBJ1-1; 12 bases fit TRBD1. With V trimmed by 3 bases and J by 0 bases, 0 bases remained unmatched. This CDR3 is 15 amino acids long. Germline lookup yields CDR1 SGHDT and CDR2 YYEEEE. The CDR3 DNA is TGTGCCAGCAGCTGGGACAGGGGGCTGAACACTGAAGCTTTCTTT. This translates into CASSWDRGLNTEAFF. Full variable domain (outside the CDR3, taken from reference TRBV5-6 and TRBJ1-1): DAGVTQSPTHLIKTRGQQVTLRCSPKSGHDTVSWYQQALGQGPQFIFQYYEEEERQRGNFPDRFSGHQFPNYSSELNVNALLLGDSALYLCASSWDRGLNTEAFFGQGTRLTVV.

This clone was seen a handful of times. The rearrangement joins TRBV7-8 to TRBJ2-7; 8 bases agree with TRBD1. The ends lost 5 bases at V and 0 bases at J; junction bases unmatched: 3. Germline CDR1 is SGHVS and CDR2 is FQNEAQ. This CDR3 has 14 amino acids. CDR3 residues: CASSRTGSSYEQYF. The CDR3 bases are TGTGCCAGCAGCCGGACAGGGAGCTCCTACGAGCAGTACTTC.

The J gene is TRBJ2-7, the V gene TRBV7-9; 8 bases are a match to TRBD1. There are 14 residues in the CDR3. The ends lost 7 bases at V and 0 bases at J; junction bases unmatched: 5. The germline CDR1 and CDR2 sequences are SEHNR and FQNEAQ (reference sequence). CDR3 amino acids: CASTRTGTSYEQYF. The DNA for the CDR3 is TGTGCCAGCACCCGGACAGGGACCTCCTACGAGCAGTACTTC.

V gene TRBV6-6 combines with J gene TRBJ1-4, with D maybe TRBD1 (5 bases). V was cut by 0 bases and J by 6 bases, with 8 bases left in between. CDR1 MNHNY and CDR2 SVGAGI come from the germline V gene (reference sequence). This CDR3 has 14 residues. CDR3 nucleotides: TGTGCCAGCAGTTACTCCCCGGGGGATGAAAAACTGTTTTTT. Translated, it gives CASSYSPGDEKLFF.

The CDR3 loop reads CASSSQGYEQYF. In DNA form, the CDR3 reads TGTGCCAGCAGCTCACAGGGTTACGAGCAGTACTTC. This chain links TRBV11-3 with TRBJ2-7, with D perhaps TRBD1 (6 bases). Trimming removed 4 bases at V and 4 bases at J, with 8 bases between. Germline CDR1 SGHNT, CDR2 YENEEA. The CDR3 totals 12 residues.

The V and J genes are TRBV7-9 and TRBJ2-1; perhaps TRBD1 as D (6 bases). Germline-derived CDR1 and CDR2 are SEHNR and FQNEAQ (reference sequence). Trimming cost V 8 bases and J 7 bases, with 12 bases left between them. The CDR3 is 12 amino acids. CDR3 residues: CASGNQGNEQFF. CDR3 DNA sequence: TGTGCCAGCGGGAACCAGGGGAATGAGCAGTTCTTC.

The V gene is TRBV9, the J gene TRBJ2-4, with a possible D match to TRBD2 (5 bases). CDR3 length: 15 amino acids. Trimming took 7 bases from V and 0 from J, leaving 14 bases between them. In germline, CDR1 is SGDLS, CDR2 YYNGEE. CDR3 residues: CASSKDGLAKNIQYF. The CDR3, as DNA: TGTGCCAGCTCAAAAGATGGACTAGCCAAAAACATTCAGTACTTC.

The V gene is TRBV11-2, the J gene TRBJ2-1; possible D gene TRBD2, 5 bases. The germline V gene has CDR1 SGHAT and CDR2 FQNNGV. CDR3 length: 16 residues. V was cut by 1 base and J by 7 bases, with 17 bases left in between. For the CDR3, the DNA is TGTGCCAGCAGCTTAGGGGAGAGGTCGGGTGGGAATGAGCAGTTCTTC. Protein product: CASSLGERSGGNEQFF.

The chain recombines TRBV10-3 with TRBJ2-3, with TRBD1 matching over 8 bases. After removal of 5 bases from V and 0 bases from J, the junction contained 13 bases not matched to a gene. Germline loops: CDR1 ENHRY, CDR2 SYGVKD. This CDR3 contains 18 residues. The CDR3 DNA follows: TGTGCCATCAGTAGGCAGGGGGCGAGGTCCACTAGCACAGATACGCAGTATTTT. As protein: CAISRQGARSTSTDTQYF.

The V and J genes are TRBV6-5 and TRBJ1-2; 9 bases line up with TRBD1. The trim removed 8 bases at V and 5 bases at J, leaving 3 bases unmatched. The germline CDR1 and CDR2 sequences are MNHEY and SVGAGI. This CDR3 comprises 12 residues. The CDR3 spells CASRDREYGYTF. The CDR3 nucleotides are TGTGCCAGCCGGGACAGGGAATATGGCTACACCTTC.